A selection of T cell receptor beta chains follows, all from one sample in a study of T cells after yellow fever vaccination. A single record per CDR3 protein comes from TCRdb applying MiXCR to the 5' RACE reads. The sample comprises approximately 93,000 distinct CDR3 sequences, 5.8% of which are singletons, and just over 40% rests with the top ten. Sequencing used CD8+ T cells sorted from PBMCs, obtained 10 days after the yellow fever booster vaccination. Every receptor here comes from a man aged 18 to 29 who received the YFV17D yellow fever vaccine. The CDR3 runs from the conserved cysteine through the conserved F or W. D genes are given only for firm matches. Expanded clones get a size class; other rows say once, few or many, or leave the size out.

D gene	clone size	V gene	J gene	CDR3 protein	CDR3 DNA
.	many	TRBV29-1	TRBJ2-3	CSVEGRFGTDTQYF	TGCAGCGTTGAGGGGAGGTTCGGCACAGATACGCAGTATTTT
.	few	TRBV3-1	TRBJ2-2	CASSPPGDTGELFF	TGTGCCAGCAGCCCCCCAGGGGACACCGGGGAGCTGTTTTTT
.	.	TRBV4-3	TRBJ2-5	CASSQDGLMGETQYF	TGCGCCAGCAGCCAAGATGGCCTCATGGGGGAGACCCAGTACTTC
.	.	TRBV19	TRBJ2-7	CASSPRLTYEQYF	TGTGCCAGTAGTCCCAGGCTGACCTACGAGCAGTACTTC
TRBD2	few	TRBV15	TRBJ2-4	CATSRDISGYENIQYF	TGTGCCACCAGCAGAGATATTAGCGGGTACGAAAACATTCAGTACTTC
TRBD2	.	TRBV4-1	TRBJ2-3	CASSPALAEYTDTQYF	TGCGCCAGCAGCCCGGCACTAGCGGAGTACACAGATACGCAGTATTTT
.	many	TRBV25-1	TRBJ1-2	CASSEYAGSVYGYTF	TGTGCCAGCAGTGAATATGCAGGCTCCGTCTATGGCTACACCTTC
TRBD1	many	TRBV5-5	TRBJ2-5	CASSLEDRVETQYF	TGTGCCAGCAGCTTGGAGGACAGGGTTGAGACCCAGTACTTC
.	.	TRBV4-1	TRBJ1-6	CASSQELGNSPLHF	TGCGCCAGCAGCCAAGAGCTAGGGAATTCACCCCTCCACTTT
.	.	TRBV9	TRBJ2-1	CASSPRRGSSYNEQFF	TGTGCCAGCAGCCCCCGGAGGGGGTCCTCCTACAATGAGCAGTTCTTC